A selection of T cell receptor beta chains follows, all from one sample in a study of molecular identifiers for immune sequencing clone quantification. TCRdb re-called the PCR reads through MiXCR, storing one row per CDR3 protein. Of under 800,000 distinct CDR3 sequences detected, roughly 23% appear once; the ten largest clones hold roughly 0.83%. The specimen was naive CD8+ T cells from blood, with Jurkat cell RNA spiked in. The receptors originated from a human donor in good health. Some libraries in this study had Jurkat cell RNA spiked in. Each CDR3 is given with its conserved first and last residue. The order of the fields is V gene, J gene, clone size, D gene, CDR3 protein, CDR3 DNA. D genes are given only for firm matches. Only some rows state a clone size, as once, few, many or a class for expanded clones.

TRBV7-2,TRBJ1-1,NA,NA,CASSLAPGPGRAFF,TGTGCCAGCAGCTTAGCTCCGGGGCCAGGTAGAGCTTTCTTT
TRBV9,TRBJ2-5,many,TRBD2,CASSVVIAGGQETQYF,TGTGCCAGCAGCGTAGTGATAGCGGGGGGACAAGAGACCCAGTACTTC
TRBV14,TRBJ2-3,many,NA,CASSQYWGGDSTDTQYF,TGTGCCAGCAGCCAGTACTGGGGCGGGGACAGCACAGATACGCAGTATTTT
TRBV9,TRBJ2-3,many,NA,CASTKGELSTDTQYF,TGTGCCAGCACCAAAGGGGAGTTAAGTACAGATACGCAGTATTTT
TRBV4-3,TRBJ1-1,many,NA,CASSQDQGSNTEAFF,TGCGCCAGCAGCCAAGATCAGGGGTCGAACACTGAAGCTTTCTTT
TRBV29-1,TRBJ2-1,many,TRBD1,CSVDYRDRVSNEQFF,TGCAGCGTTGATTACCGGGACAGGGTGTCAAATGAGCAGTTCTTC
TRBV6-2/TRBV6-3,TRBJ2-5,many,NA,CASSSLEFHQETQYF,TGTGCCAGCAGTTCGTTAGAATTCCACCAAGAGACCCAGTACTTC
TRBV6-6,TRBJ1-2,many,TRBD1,CASSPRGGDYGYTF,TGTGCCAGCAGTCCCAGGGGGGGCGACTATGGCTACACCTTC
TRBV12-3/TRBV12-4,TRBJ2-1,NA,NA,CASSPRQAPSNEQFF,TGTGCCAGCAGTCCCCGACAGGCACCTTCCAATGAGCAGTTCTTC
TRBV2,TRBJ2-2,NA,NA,CASREAAPPTNTGELFF,TGTGCCAGCCGTGAAGCGGCCCCACCCACCAACACCGGGGAGCTGTTTTTT
TRBV27,TRBJ2-7,NA,TRBD2,CASSPSSGHSYEQYF,TGTGCCAGCAGCCCCTCTAGCGGGCATTCCTACGAGCAGTACTTC
TRBV6-6,TRBJ2-1,NA,TRBD2,CASSWRVLSGGANEQFF,TGTGCCAGCAGTTGGAGAGTTCTTAGCGGGGGGGCCAATGAGCAGTTCTTC
TRBV12-3/TRBV12-4,TRBJ1-5,NA,TRBD1,CASSLPGQGLHQPQHF,TGTGCCAGCAGTCTACCGGGACAGGGGTTGCATCAGCCCCAGCATTTT
TRBV6-5,TRBJ2-2,many,TRBD2,CASSFHIAGPTGELFF,TGTGCCAGCAGTTTCCACATAGCGGGACCGACCGGGGAGCTGTTTTTT
TRBV5-6,TRBJ2-1,few,NA,CASSLVYPTEQFF,TGTGCCAGCAGCTTGGTCTACCCTACTGAGCAGTTCTTC
TRBV6-2/TRBV6-3,TRBJ2-7,NA,NA,CASSTGSQPDEQYF,TGTGCCAGCAGTACGGGATCGCAGCCCGACGAGCAGTACTTC
TRBV10-3,TRBJ1-1,few,TRBD1,CAISERTGGTEAFF,TGTGCCATCAGTGAGCGGACAGGGGGCACTGAAGCTTTCTTT
TRBV2,TRBJ2-7,NA,TRBD2,CASSEVFLAGGYEQYF,TGTGCCAGCAGTGAAGTCTTTCTAGCGGGGGGATACGAGCAGTACTTC
TRBV19,TRBJ2-2,NA,NA,CASHGSPNTGELFF,TGTGCCAGTCACGGGAGCCCGAACACCGGGGAGCTGTTTTTT
TRBV29-1,TRBJ2-7,many,NA,CSAKQGLEQYF,TGCAGCGCAAAACAGGGCCTCGAGCAGTACTTC
TRBV20-1,TRBJ2-1,NA,TRBD2,CSATYLRGLAGADSEQFF,TGCAGTGCTACTTACCTCCGGGGACTAGCGGGAGCAGACAGTGAGCAGTTCTTC
TRBV19,TRBJ2-7,few,NA,CASSMGDGVHEQYF,TGTGCCAGTAGTATGGGGGACGGGGTCCACGAGCAGTACTTC
TRBV7-9,TRBJ1-1,many,NA,CASSEPRDTEAFF,TGTGCCAGCAGCGAGCCCAGAGACACTGAAGCTTTCTTT
TRBV6-1,TRBJ1-1,few,NA,CASSGREKNTEAFF,TGTGCCAGCAGTGGCAGGGAGAAGAACACTGAAGCTTTCTTT
TRBV9,TRBJ2-5,many,TRBD1,CASSVTGGFQETQYF,TGTGCCAGCAGCGTAACAGGGGGCTTCCAAGAGACCCAGTACTTC
TRBV27,TRBJ2-5,NA,TRBD2,CASSPGSSSGMGETQCF,TGTGCCAGCAGTCCTGGATCCTCTAGCGGGATGGGTGAGACCCAGTGCTTC
TRBV5-6,TRBJ2-3,NA,NA,CASSFGRGSADTQYF,TGTGCCAGCAGCTTTGGGCGTGGGAGTGCAGATACGCAGTATTTT
TRBV10-3,TRBJ1-4,NA,NA,CAISESVATNEKQFF,TGTGCCATCAGTGAGTCGGTTGCAACTAATGAAAAACAGTTTTTT
TRBV7-9,TRBJ1-1,few,NA,CASRLTNTEAFF,TGTGCCAGCAGGCTGACAAACACTGAAGCTTTCTTT
TRBV14,TRBJ2-5,NA,NA,CASSQNLGYSSPGKTQYF,TGTGCCAGCAGCCAGAACCTTGGGTACAGCTCCCCGGGGAAGACCCAGTACTTC
TRBV29-1,TRBJ2-4,few,TRBD1,CSGRATGGEAKNIQYF,TGCAGCGGCAGAGCGACAGGGGGGGAGGCCAAAAACATTCAGTACTTC
TRBV7-9,TRBJ2-3,NA,NA,CASSAGARALSADTQYF,TGTGCCAGCAGCGCTGGGGCGAGGGCCTTAAGCGCAGATACGCAGTATTTT
TRBV19,TRBJ2-7,NA,NA,CASSTFFGNSYEQYF,TGTGCCAGTAGTACGTTTTTCGGCAACTCCTACGAGCAGTACTTC
TRBV27,TRBJ1-4,NA,NA,CASSTLGAHEKLFF,TGTGCCAGCAGTACCCTGGGGGCGCATGAAAAACTGTTTTTT
TRBV5-6,TRBJ1-3,few,NA,CASSGGGQTPGNTIYF,TGTGCCAGCAGCGGGGGGGGCCAGACTCCTGGAAACACCATATATTTT
TRBV6-1,TRBJ2-7,NA,TRBD1,CASSETGAGPEQYF,TGTGCCAGCAGTGAGACAGGGGCGGGGCCCGAGCAGTACTTC
TRBV6-2/TRBV6-3,TRBJ2-5,many,NA,CASSNLLHRIKETQYF,TGTGCCAGCAGTAACCTCCTACATCGAATCAAAGAGACCCAGTACTTC
TRBV12-3/TRBV12-4,TRBJ2-7,NA,NA,CAGSWKGVYEQYF,TGTGCCGGCAGTTGGAAGGGTGTTTACGAGCAGTACTTC
TRBV19,TRBJ1-5,NA,NA,CASSSSPFGNQPQHF,TGTGCCAGTAGTTCCAGCCCCTTCGGCAATCAGCCCCAGCATTTT
TRBV7-2,TRBJ2-1,many,NA,CASSLAVYNEQFF,TGTGCCAGCAGCTTGGCTGTCTACAATGAGCAGTTCTTC
TRBV20-1,TRBJ2-2,many,NA,CSAYPDPGNTGELFF,TGCAGTGCTTACCCCGATCCAGGGAACACCGGGGAGCTGTTTTTT
TRBV6-6,TRBJ2-3,many,NA,CASSPQGPSTDTQYF,TGTGCCAGCAGCCCTCAGGGCCCTAGCACAGATACGCAGTATTTT
TRBV4-1,TRBJ2-3,NA,NA,CASSQVVSLSTDTQYF,TGCGCCAGCAGCCAAGTTGTCAGCCTTAGCACAGATACGCAGTATTTT
TRBV18,TRBJ2-3,once,NA,CASSPLSGRDTQYF,TGTGCCAGCTCACCACTAAGTGGCAGGGATACGCAGTATTTT
TRBV11-2,TRBJ1-5,few,NA,CASSTTATNQPQHF,TGTGCCAGCAGTACGACAGCAACCAATCAGCCCCAGCATTTT
TRBV27,TRBJ1-6,NA,NA,CASSLSGVSPLHF,TGTGCCAGCAGTTTATCTGGGGTTTCACCCCTCCACTTT
TRBV20-1,TRBJ2-7,NA,NA,CSAPLGSPGEQYF,TGCAGTGCTCCCCTTGGGAGTCCCGGCGAGCAGTACTTC
TRBV27,TRBJ1-2,NA,TRBD1,CASSPGQGWGYTF,TGTGCCAGCAGTCCGGGACAGGGTTGGGGCTACACCTTC
TRBV4-3,TRBJ2-3,few,TRBD2,CASSQERAGGQADTQYF,TGCGCCAGCAGCCAAGAGAGAGCGGGGGGCCAGGCAGATACGCAGTATTTT
TRBV7-9,TRBJ1-1,NA,NA,CASSSWPNMNTEAFF,TGTGCCAGCAGCTCCTGGCCCAATATGAACACTGAAGCTTTCTTT
TRBV29-1,TRBJ2-7,few,NA,CSVPEGGYSLEQYF,TGCAGCGTGCCAGAGGGTGGATACAGCTTGGAGCAGTACTTC
TRBV27,TRBJ1-2,many,NA,CASSLSTTYGYTF,TGTGCCAGCAGTTTGAGTACTACGTATGGCTACACCTTC
TRBV28,TRBJ2-5,NA,NA,CASSFDSILETQYF,TGTGCCAGCAGTTTCGACTCGATTTTGGAGACCCAGTACTTC